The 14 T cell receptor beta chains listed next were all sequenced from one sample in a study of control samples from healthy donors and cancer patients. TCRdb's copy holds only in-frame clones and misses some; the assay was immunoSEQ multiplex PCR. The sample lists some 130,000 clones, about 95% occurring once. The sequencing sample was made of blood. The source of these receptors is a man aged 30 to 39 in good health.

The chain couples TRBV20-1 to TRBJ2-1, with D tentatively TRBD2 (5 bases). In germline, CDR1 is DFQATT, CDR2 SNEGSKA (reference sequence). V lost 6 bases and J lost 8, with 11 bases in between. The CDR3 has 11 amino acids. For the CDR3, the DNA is TGCAGTGCGGAACTAGTCGATGAGCAGTTCTTC. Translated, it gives CSAELVDEQFF.

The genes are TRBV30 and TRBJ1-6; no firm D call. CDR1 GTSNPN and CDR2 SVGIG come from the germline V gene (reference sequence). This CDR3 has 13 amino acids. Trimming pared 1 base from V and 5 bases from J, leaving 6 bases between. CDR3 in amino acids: CAWSGAHNSPLHF. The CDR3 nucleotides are TGTGCCTGGAGTGGTGCCCATAATTCACCCCTCCACTTT.

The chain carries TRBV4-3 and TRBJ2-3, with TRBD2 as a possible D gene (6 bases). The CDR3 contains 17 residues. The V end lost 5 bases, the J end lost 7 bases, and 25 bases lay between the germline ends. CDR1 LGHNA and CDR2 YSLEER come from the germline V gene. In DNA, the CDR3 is TGCGCCAGCAGCGCTGGCCCCGGGACTTCTGGAGAGAATACGCAGTATTTT. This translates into CASSAGPGTSGENTQYF.

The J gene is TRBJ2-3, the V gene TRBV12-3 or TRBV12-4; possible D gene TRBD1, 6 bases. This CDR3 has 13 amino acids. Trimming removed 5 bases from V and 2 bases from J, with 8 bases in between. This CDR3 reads CASSDRITDTQYF. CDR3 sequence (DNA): TGTGCCAGCAGTGACAGGATCACAGATACGCAGTATTTT.

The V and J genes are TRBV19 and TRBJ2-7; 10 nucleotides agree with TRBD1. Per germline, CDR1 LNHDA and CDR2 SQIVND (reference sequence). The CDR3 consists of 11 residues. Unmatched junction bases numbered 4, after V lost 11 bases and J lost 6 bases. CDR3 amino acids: CACRQGAEQYF. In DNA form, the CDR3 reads TGTGCCTGCCGACAGGGGGCCGAGCAGTACTTC.

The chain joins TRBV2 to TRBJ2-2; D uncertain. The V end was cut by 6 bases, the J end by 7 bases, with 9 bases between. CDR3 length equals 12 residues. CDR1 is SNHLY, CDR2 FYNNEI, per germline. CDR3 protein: CASREYGGELFF. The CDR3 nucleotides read TGTGCCAGCAGGGAATACGGCGGGGAGCTGTTTTTT.

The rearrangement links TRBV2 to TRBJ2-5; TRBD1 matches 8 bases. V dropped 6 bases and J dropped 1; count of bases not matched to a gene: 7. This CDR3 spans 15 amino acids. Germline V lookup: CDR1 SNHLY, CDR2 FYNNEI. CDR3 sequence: CASSELQGAQETQYF. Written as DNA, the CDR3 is TGTGCCAGCAGCGAACTTCAGGGGGCCCAAGAGACCCAGTACTTC.

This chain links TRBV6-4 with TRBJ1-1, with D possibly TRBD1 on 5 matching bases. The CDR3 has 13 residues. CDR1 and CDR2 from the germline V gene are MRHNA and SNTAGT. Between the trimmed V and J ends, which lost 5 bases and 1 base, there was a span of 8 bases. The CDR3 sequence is CASSFRENTEAFF. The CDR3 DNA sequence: TGTGCCAGCAGTTTCAGGGAGAACACTGAAGCTTTCTTT.

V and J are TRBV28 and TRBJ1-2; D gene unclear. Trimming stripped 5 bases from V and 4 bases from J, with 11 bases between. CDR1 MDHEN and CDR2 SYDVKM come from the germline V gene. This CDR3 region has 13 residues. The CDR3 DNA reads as TGTGCCAGCAGTCCCCCCGAGTTCTATGGCTACACCTTC. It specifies CASSPPEFYGYTF.

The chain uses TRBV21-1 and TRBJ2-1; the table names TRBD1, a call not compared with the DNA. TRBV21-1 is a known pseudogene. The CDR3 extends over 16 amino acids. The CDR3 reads CASSKVTGGPYNEQFF. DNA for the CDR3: TGTGCCAGCAGCAAAGTGACAGGGGGCCCCTACAATGAGCAGTTCTTC.

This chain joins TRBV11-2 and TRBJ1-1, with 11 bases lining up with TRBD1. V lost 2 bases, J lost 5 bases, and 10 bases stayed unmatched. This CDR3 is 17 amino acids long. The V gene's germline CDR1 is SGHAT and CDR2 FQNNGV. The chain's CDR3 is CASSLRDRGVRRTEAFF. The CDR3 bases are TGTGCCAGCAGCTTACGGGACAGGGGGGTGAGAAGGACTGAAGCTTTCTTT.

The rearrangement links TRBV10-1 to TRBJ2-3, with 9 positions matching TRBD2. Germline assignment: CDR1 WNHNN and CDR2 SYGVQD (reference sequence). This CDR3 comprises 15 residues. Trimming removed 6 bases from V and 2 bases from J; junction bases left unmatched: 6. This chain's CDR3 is CASSASGVPTDTQYF. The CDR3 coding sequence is TGCGCCAGCAGCGCTAGCGGGGTCCCCACAGATACGCAGTATTTT.

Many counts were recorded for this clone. The CDR3 DNA follows: TGTGCCAGCAGCTTAGCGACAGGACTCTCTGGAAACACCATATATTTT. Residues: CASSLATGLSGNTIYF. The chain combines TRBV7-2 with TRBJ1-3, with D maybe TRBD1 (6 bases). Germline V gene lookup returns CDR1 SGHTA and CDR2 FQGNSA. The CDR3 totals 16 residues. The ends were cut back, 0 bases at V and 0 bases at J, with 9 bases in the middle.

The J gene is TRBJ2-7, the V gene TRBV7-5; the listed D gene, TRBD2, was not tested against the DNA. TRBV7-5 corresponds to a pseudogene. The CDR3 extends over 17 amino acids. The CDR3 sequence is CVRSLATGTSGGYEQYF. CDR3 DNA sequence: TGTGTCAGAAGCTTAGCGACGGGCACTAGCGGGGGCTACGAGCAGTACTTC.